A single TCR beta chain is shown here with its context. These data belong to a study of blood T cell repertoires in COVID-19. Using immunoSEQ multiplex PCR, the repertoire was profiled, and TCRdb retains in-frame clones only, with some absent. This table has nearly 95,000 clones, roughly 86% appearing once. The germline gives CDR1 LGHNA, CDR2 YNFKEQ. The CDR3 runs 17 residues. V shed 0 bases and J shed 2 bases, with 14 bases lying between them. The sequenced sample consisted of peripheral blood. V gene TRBV4-2 combines with J gene TRBJ1-5; D is unclear. This clonotype originated in a human donor with acute or convalescent COVID-19. The donor label of this sample is uncertain. CDR3 residues: CASSQDRGRLGNQPQHF. CDR3 coding DNA: TGTGCCAGCAGCCAAGATCGTGGCAGGCTTGGCAATCAGCCCCAGCATTTT.